What follows describes a single T cell receptor beta chain. This specimen belongs to a study of cytomegalovirus exposure and HLA in healthy donors. PCR amplification relied on 60 Vbeta primers (plus 13 Jbeta primers). TCRdb's table, derived via immunoSEQ multiplex PCR, lists solely in-frame clones and lacks some. This listing includes about 100,000 clones. Germline-derived CDR1 and CDR2 are MNHEY and SMNVEV (reference sequence). Trimming took 7 bases from V and 0 from J; bases not matched to a gene: 11. This CDR3 has 20 amino acids. The TCR sequence derives from a girl aged 5-17 years in good health and CMV-seropositive. The sequencing sample was made of PBMCs. The chain uses TRBV27 and TRBJ2-2; 16 nucleotides agree with TRBD2. In DNA, the CDR3 is TGTGCCAGCACTTCCTCTCCGGGACTAGCGGGGGGGCCGAACACCGGGGAGCTGTTTTTT. It yields the protein CASTSSPGLAGGPNTGELFF.